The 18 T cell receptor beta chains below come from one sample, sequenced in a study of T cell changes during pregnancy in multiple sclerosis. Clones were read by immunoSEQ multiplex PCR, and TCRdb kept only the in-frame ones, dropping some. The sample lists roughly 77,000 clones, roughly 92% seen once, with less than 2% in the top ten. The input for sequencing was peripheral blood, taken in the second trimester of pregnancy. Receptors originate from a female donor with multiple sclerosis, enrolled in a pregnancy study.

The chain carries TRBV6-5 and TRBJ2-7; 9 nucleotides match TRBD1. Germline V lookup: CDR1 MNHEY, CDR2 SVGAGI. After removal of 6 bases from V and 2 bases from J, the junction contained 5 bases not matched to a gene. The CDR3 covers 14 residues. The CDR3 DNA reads TGTGCCAGCAGGGGACAGGGCATTACCTACGAGCAGTACTTC. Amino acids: CASRGQGITYEQYF.

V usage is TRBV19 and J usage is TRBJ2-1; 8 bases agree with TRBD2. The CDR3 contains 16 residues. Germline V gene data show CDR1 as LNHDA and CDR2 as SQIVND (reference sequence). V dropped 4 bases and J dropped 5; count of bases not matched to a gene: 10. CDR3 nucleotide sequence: TGTGCCAGTAGTACCGGTAGCGGGGAATATAACAATGAGCAGTTCTTC. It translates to CASSTGSGEYNNEQFF. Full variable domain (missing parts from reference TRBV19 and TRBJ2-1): DGGITQSPKYLFRKEGQNVTLSCEQNLNHDAMYWYRQDPGQGLRLIYYSQIVNDFQKGDIAEGYSVSREKKESFPLTVTSAQKNPTAFYLCASSTGSGEYNNEQFFGPGTRLTVL.

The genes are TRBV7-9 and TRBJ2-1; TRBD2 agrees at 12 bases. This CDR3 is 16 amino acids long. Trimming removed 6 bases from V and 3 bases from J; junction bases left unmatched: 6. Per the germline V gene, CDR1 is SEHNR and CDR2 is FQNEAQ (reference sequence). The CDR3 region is CASRRLAGEVYNEQFF. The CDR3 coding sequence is TGTGCCAGCAGACGACTAGCGGGAGAGGTCTACAATGAGCAGTTCTTC.

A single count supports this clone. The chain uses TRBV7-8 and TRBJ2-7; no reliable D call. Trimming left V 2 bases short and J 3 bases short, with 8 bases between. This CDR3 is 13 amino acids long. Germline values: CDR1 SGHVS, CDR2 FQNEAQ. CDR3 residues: CASSLLSLYEQYF. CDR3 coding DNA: TGTGCCAGCAGCTTACTTAGTCTCTACGAGCAGTACTTC.

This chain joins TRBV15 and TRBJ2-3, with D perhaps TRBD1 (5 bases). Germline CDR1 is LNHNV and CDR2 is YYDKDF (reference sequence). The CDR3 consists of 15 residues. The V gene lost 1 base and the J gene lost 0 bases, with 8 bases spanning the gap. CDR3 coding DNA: TGTGCCACCAGCAGAGGGACATCTAGCACAGATACGCAGTATTTT. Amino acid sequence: CATSRGTSSTDTQYF.

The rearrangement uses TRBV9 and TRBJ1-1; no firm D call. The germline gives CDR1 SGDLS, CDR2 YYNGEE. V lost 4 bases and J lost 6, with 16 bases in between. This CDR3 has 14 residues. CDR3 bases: TGTGCCAGCAGCTCTTCGACTGCATCCTCTGAAGCTTTCTTT. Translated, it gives CASSSSTASSEAFF.

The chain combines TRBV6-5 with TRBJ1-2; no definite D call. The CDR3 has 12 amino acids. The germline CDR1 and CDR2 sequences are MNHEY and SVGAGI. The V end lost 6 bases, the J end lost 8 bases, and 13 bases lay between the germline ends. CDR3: CASRAIPGGYTF. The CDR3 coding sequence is TGTGCCAGCAGGGCCATCCCGGGAGGCTACACCTTC.

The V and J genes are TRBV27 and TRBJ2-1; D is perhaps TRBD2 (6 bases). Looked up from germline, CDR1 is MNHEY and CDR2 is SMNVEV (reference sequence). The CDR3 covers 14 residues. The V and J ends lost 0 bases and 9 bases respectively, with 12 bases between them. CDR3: CASSLSSRETEQFF. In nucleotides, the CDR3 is TGTGCCAGCAGTTTATCCTCCCGGGAGACTGAGCAGTTCTTC.

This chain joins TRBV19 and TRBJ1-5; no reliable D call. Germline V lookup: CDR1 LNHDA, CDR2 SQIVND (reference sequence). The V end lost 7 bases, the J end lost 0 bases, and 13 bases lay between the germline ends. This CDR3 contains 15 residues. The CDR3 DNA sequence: TGTGCCAGTACCCGCTCCGCCTATAGCAATCAGCCCCAGCATTTT. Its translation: CASTRSAYSNQPQHF.

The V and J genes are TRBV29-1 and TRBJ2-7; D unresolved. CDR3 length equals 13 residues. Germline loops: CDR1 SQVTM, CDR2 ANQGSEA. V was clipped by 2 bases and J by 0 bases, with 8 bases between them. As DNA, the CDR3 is TGCAGCGTTGAACTGAGAAGCTCCTACGAGCAGTACTTC. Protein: CSVELRSSYEQYF.

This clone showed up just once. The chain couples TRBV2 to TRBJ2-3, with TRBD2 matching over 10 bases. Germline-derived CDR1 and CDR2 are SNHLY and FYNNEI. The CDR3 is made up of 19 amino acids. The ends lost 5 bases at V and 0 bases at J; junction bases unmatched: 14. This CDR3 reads CASSSRIGLAASSTDTQYF. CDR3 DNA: TGTGCCAGCAGTTCACGAATAGGACTAGCGGCCTCAAGCACAGATACGCAGTATTTT.

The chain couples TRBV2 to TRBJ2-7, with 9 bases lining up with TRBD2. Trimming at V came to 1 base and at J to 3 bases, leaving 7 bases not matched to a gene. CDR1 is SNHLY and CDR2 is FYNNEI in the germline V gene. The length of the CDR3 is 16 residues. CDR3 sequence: CASSEGSHSGGYEQYF. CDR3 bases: TGTGCCAGCAGTGAAGGCTCTCATAGCGGGGGCTACGAGCAGTACTTC.

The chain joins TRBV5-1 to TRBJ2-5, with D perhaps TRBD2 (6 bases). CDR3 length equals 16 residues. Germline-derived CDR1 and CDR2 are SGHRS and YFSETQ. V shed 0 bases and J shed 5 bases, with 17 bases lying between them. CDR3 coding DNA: TGCGCCAGCAGCTTGGGCGCTAGCGAGCGAGTGGAGACCCAGTACTTC. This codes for CASSLGASERVETQYF.

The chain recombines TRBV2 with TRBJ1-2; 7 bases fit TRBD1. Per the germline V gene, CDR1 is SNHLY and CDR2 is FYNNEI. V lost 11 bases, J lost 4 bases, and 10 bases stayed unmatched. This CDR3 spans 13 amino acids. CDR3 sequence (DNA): TGTGCCGGCGCCGGGACAGCGTTCTATGGCTACACCTTC. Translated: CAGAGTAFYGYTF.

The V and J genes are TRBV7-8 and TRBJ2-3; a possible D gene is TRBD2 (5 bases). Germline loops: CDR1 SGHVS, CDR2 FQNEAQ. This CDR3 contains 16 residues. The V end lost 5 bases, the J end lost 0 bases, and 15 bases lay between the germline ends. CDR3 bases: TGTGCCAGCAGCCCTCAATATAGGACTAGCACAGATACGCAGTATTTT. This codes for CASSPQYRTSTDTQYF.

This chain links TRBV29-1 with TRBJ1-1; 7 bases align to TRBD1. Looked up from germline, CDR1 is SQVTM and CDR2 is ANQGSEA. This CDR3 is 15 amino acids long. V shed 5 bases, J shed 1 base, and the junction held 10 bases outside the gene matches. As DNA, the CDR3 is TGCAGCGTTTGGCCTAGACAGGGTTGGAACACTGAAGCTTTCTTT. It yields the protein CSVWPRQGWNTEAFF.

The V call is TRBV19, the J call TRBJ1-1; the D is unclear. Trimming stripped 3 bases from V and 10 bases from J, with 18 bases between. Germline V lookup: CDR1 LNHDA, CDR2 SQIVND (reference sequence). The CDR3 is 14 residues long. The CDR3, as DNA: TGTGCCAGTAGTATCGGTTTGGCGGGAGTCGGAGCTTTCTTT. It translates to CASSIGLAGVGAFF.

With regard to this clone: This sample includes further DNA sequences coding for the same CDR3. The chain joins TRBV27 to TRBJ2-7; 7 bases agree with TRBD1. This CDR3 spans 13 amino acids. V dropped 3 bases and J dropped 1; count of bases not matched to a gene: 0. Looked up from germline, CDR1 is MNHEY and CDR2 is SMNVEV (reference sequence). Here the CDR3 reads CASSLGQSYEQYF. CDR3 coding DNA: TGTGCCAGCAGTTTGGGACAGTCCTACGAGCAGTACTTC.